This T cell receptor beta chain appears in the sequencing data of a study of response to subunit inactivated influenza vaccine. Regarding the study as a whole: It was the authors' suggestion that each seasonal influenza vaccination recruits few new T cells.

The CDR3 has 17 residues. CDR1 and CDR2 (germline): SEHNR, FQNEAQ (reference sequence). V was trimmed by 5 bases and J by 0 bases, leaving 16 bases between them. TCRdb re-derived calls from the RT-PCR reads in MiXCR, one entry per CDR3 protein. The sample carries about half a million distinct CDR3 sequences, roughly 9.7% recorded once. This clonotype has only a few counts. Its antigen remains unknown. Source: PBMCs from blood, taken roughly 47 days after vaccination. This chain joins TRBV7-9 and TRBJ2-2; D unclear. This TCR was sampled from a man over 45 who received an inactivated influenza vaccine. The CDR3 region is CASSPPWRGPNTGELFF. The DNA of the CDR3 is TGTGCCAGCAGCCCCCCTTGGCGCGGCCCGAACACCGGGGAGCTGTTTTTT.